The 3 T cell receptor beta chains reported below all come from one sample, sequenced in a study of blood T cell repertoires in COVID-19. TCRdb's table, derived via immunoSEQ multiplex PCR, lists solely in-frame clones and lacks some. The sample lists roughly 380,000 clones, 85% occurring once. Specimen: peripheral blood. The receptors were gathered from a woman under 30 with acute or convalescent COVID-19.

On this clone itself: Other DNA sequences in the sample encode the same CDR3. The chain combines TRBV27 with TRBJ1-6; possible D gene TRBD1, 6 bases. The V gene's germline CDR1 is MNHEY and CDR2 SMNVEV (reference sequence). CDR3 length equals 14 residues. Trimming stripped 2 bases from V and 7 bases from J, with 9 bases between. The CDR3 loop is CASSLGQINSPLHF. The CDR3 region has the DNA TGTGCCAGCAGTTTAGGACAGATAAATTCACCCCTCCACTTT.

This clone was detected a few times. The chain uses TRBV11-3 and TRBJ1-1; D is perhaps TRBD1 (5 bases). Germline values: CDR1 SGHNT, CDR2 YENEEA. Trimming stripped 5 bases from V and 4 bases from J, with 11 bases between. The CDR3 totals 13 residues. CDR3 coding DNA: TGTGCCAGCAGCACTACGGGGGGCACTGAAGCTTTCTTT. Residues: CASSTTGGTEAFF.

The gene calls are TRBV4-2 and TRBJ1-3; TRBD1 is a possible D gene (5 bases). This CDR3 spans 16 amino acids. The ends were cut back, 5 bases at V and 0 bases at J, with 14 bases in the middle. CDR1 and CDR2 from the germline V gene are LGHNA and YNFKEQ. CDR3 DNA: TGTGCCAGCAGCGAAAGCGCAAGGGGCTCTGGAAACACCATATATTTT. Translation gives CASSESARGSGNTIYF.